The source of this T cell receptor (beta chain) is a study of T-cell memory formation after mild COVID-19. TCRdb re-derived calls from the 5' RACE reads in MiXCR, one entry per CDR3 protein. The sample shows roughly 130,000 distinct CDR3 sequences, approximately 15% of them seen only once. Germline CDR1 SGHTA, CDR2 FQGTGA. The ends lost 2 bases at V and 8 bases at J; junction bases unmatched: 7. The CDR3 consists of 15 residues. This clonotype was seen more than once but under ten times. Sequencing used PBMCs or a T cell subset sorted from them (not recorded which). J is TRBJ2-1 and V is TRBV7-3, with TRBD1 identical over 9 bases. The clonotype comes from an adult woman who had mild COVID-19 (a few samples of this study predate the infection). Cell type and time point are not known. CDR3 sequence (DNA): TGTGCCAGCAGCTTAGGGACAGGGTCAGGCTATGAGCAGTTCTTC. Translating gives CASSLGTGSGYEQFF.